The 27 T cell receptor beta chains reported below all come from one sample, sequenced in a study of CD8 T cells in ankylosing spondylitis. TCRdb reprocessed the 5' RACE reads via MiXCR and lists one record per CDR3 protein. The sample consists of about 190,000 distinct CDR3 sequences, 10% to 15% of them appearing once. The sequenced sample consisted of blood, either unsorted or a sorted T cell fraction (not recorded which). The receptors originated from a female donor with ankylosing spondylitis or in good health (not recorded which).

In this sample, this clonotype turned up many times. This chain connects TRBV5-1 to TRBJ2-4; D call uncertain. Germline CDR1 is SGHRS and CDR2 is YFSETQ. CDR3 length: 15 residues. Trimming pared 0 bases from V and 0 bases from J, leaving 7 bases between. In DNA, the CDR3 is TGCGCCAGCAGCTTGGAAGCGCCAGCCAAAAACATTCAGTACTTC. Amino acid sequence: CASSLEAPAKNIQYF.

To note about this clonotype: A much larger clone is a single base away; this may be a read error. The chain joins TRBV5-1 to TRBJ2-7; D may be TRBD2 (5 bases). The CDR3 is made up of 14 amino acids. The germline V gene has CDR1 SGHRS and CDR2 YFSETQ. V was clipped by 4 bases and J by 2 bases, with 13 bases between them. For the CDR3, the DNA is TGCGCCAGCAGCCCTGCGGGTAGCCCCTACGAGCAGTACTTC. Encoded protein: CASSPAGSPYEQYF.

The chain couples TRBV7-9 to TRBJ2-7; possible D gene TRBD2, 5 bases. This CDR3 has 15 residues. V lost 5 bases, J lost 3 bases, and 17 bases lay in between. CDR1 SEHNR and CDR2 FQNEAQ come from the germline V gene (reference sequence). Here the CDR3 DNA reads TGTGCCAGCAGCAAAGAAGGGAGTCGGAGCTACGAGCAGTACTTC. It yields the protein CASSKEGSRSYEQYF.

The chain links TRBV7-9 to TRBJ1-1, with D hard to call. Trimming pared 5 bases from V and 4 bases from J, leaving 11 bases between. Germline CDR1 is SEHNR and CDR2 is FQNEAQ (reference sequence). The CDR3 totals 13 residues. The CDR3 sequence is CASSKDGVTEAFF. The CDR3, as DNA: TGTGCCAGCAGCAAAGACGGGGTCACTGAAGCTTTCTTT.

The J gene is TRBJ2-1, the V gene TRBV2, with 10 bases matching TRBD2. Germline-derived CDR1 and CDR2 are SNHLY and FYNNEI. This CDR3 region has 19 residues. The V gene end was trimmed by 8 bases and the J gene end by 5 bases; junction bases not matched to a gene: 21. CDR3 region: CASWLKSLRGLAEHNEQFF. The CDR3 coding sequence is TGTGCCAGCTGGCTTAAGAGTCTCAGAGGACTAGCGGAGCACAATGAGCAGTTCTTC.

The rearrangement joins TRBV6-2 or TRBV6-3 to TRBJ2-3; D call uncertain. Germline-derived CDR1 and CDR2 are MNHEY and SVGEGT. The CDR3 totals 16 residues. The V end was cut by 5 bases, the J end by 2 bases, with 17 bases between. DNA of the CDR3: TGTGCCAGCAGTCCCGTAGGGCGGCCAGACACAGATACGCAGTATTTT. It specifies CASSPVGRPDTDTQYF.

This clonotype was recorded a few times. The chain employs TRBV7-9 and TRBJ2-7; 7 bases align to TRBD1. CDR1 is SEHNR, CDR2 FQNEAQ, per germline (reference sequence). The trim removed 1 base at V and 5 bases at J, leaving 8 bases unmatched. There are 15 residues in the CDR3. The CDR3 reads CASSLVIGGGDEQYF. The CDR3 nucleotides read TGTGCCAGCAGCTTAGTCATAGGGGGCGGCGACGAGCAGTACTTC.

This chain joins TRBV7-2 and TRBJ2-1; TRBD2 aligns across 7 bases. CDR1 SGHTA and CDR2 FQGNSA come from the germline V gene. V trimming: 5 bases; J trimming: 3 bases; junction bases outside the gene matches: 7. CDR3 length: 15 amino acids. CDR3 bases: TGTGCCAGCAGCCAGCTTGCGGGAGACTACAATGAGCAGTTCTTC. Its translation is CASSQLAGDYNEQFF.

This clonotype was found many times. This chain connects TRBV4-3 to TRBJ2-2; possibly TRBD1 for D (6 bases). This CDR3 spans 18 amino acids. Deletions cut 2 bases from V and 1 base from J, with 17 bases between. Per the germline V gene, CDR1 is LGHNA and CDR2 is YSLEER. CDR3 sequence reads: CASSQKPPGQVNTGELFF. CDR3 sequence (DNA): TGCGCCAGCAGCCAAAAACCCCCGGGACAAGTGAACACCGGGGAGCTGTTTTTT.

This clonotype was counted ten times or more. The chain has TRBV5-5 and TRBJ2-3, with a possible D match to TRBD1 (7 bases). The CDR3 has 15 amino acids. Germline loops: CDR1 SGHKS, CDR2 YYEKEE (reference sequence). Trimming stripped 7 bases from V and 4 bases from J, with 19 bases between. In DNA form, the CDR3 reads TGTGCCAGCGGGAGCGGAGGGGGCAGAGCAGATACGCAGTATTTT. This gives the protein CASGSGGGRADTQYF.

This chain uses TRBV11-2 with TRBJ2-1; maybe TRBD1 (6 bases). This CDR3 has 14 residues. V dropped 5 bases and J dropped 8 bases, with 16 bases sitting between them. Germline CDR1 is SGHAT and CDR2 is FQNNGV. The CDR3 coding sequence is TGTGCCAGCAGCCCAACTGGACAGTTCGATGAGCAGTTCTTC. Translating gives CASSPTGQFDEQFF.

This clonotype was detected many times. The chain links TRBV27 to TRBJ2-2, with 9 nucleotides matching TRBD1. V shed 3 bases, J shed 6 bases, and the junction held 8 bases outside the gene matches. CDR1 and CDR2 (germline): MNHEY, SMNVEV (reference sequence). There are 16 residues in the CDR3. CDR3: CASSFIDRGFAGELFF. The CDR3 coding sequence is TGTGCCAGCAGTTTCATAGACAGGGGGTTTGCCGGGGAGCTGTTTTTT.

This clonotype was observed many times. This chain uses TRBV7-3 with TRBJ2-1; D gene unclear. With 6 bases removed from V and 6 bases from J, the gap between germline ends came to 15 bases. Germline V CDR1 and CDR2: SGHTA, FQGTGA. CDR3 length equals 14 residues. The CDR3 DNA sequence: TGTGCCAGCAGGGTTCCCGGGCCTCGCAATGAGCAGTTCTTC. It is translated as CASRVPGPRNEQFF.

This clonotype was observed at least ten times. The chain uses TRBV6-5 and TRBJ1-1, with a weak D call TRBD1 (5 bases). CDR1 is MNHEY and CDR2 is SVGAGI in the germline V gene. The V end lost 0 bases, the J end lost 11 bases, and 16 bases lay between the germline ends. The CDR3 totals 14 residues. CDR3 amino acids: CASSYSKSQGSAFF. DNA of the CDR3: TGTGCCAGCAGTTACTCGAAATCCCAGGGTTCGGCTTTCTTT.

This clonotype turned up a few times. The V gene is TRBV27, the J gene TRBJ2-7; TRBD2 aligns across 7 bases. The CDR3 contains 16 residues. Per germline, CDR1 MNHEY and CDR2 SMNVEV (reference sequence). Trimming removed 0 bases from V and 0 bases from J; junction bases left unmatched: 5. CDR3: CASSLSSGRPSYEQYF. CDR3 sequence (DNA): TGTGCCAGCAGTTTATCTAGCGGGCGCCCCTCCTACGAGCAGTACTTC.

This clonotype was seen many times. This chain connects TRBV5-5 to TRBJ2-1; TRBD2 agrees at 11 bases. V shed 2 bases, J shed 5 bases, and the junction held 3 bases outside the gene matches. CDR1 is SGHKS, CDR2 YYEKEE, per germline (reference sequence). The length of the CDR3 is 15 residues. CDR3 protein: CASSLLAGDNNEQFF. The CDR3 nucleotides read TGTGCCAGCAGCTTACTAGCGGGAGATAACAATGAGCAGTTCTTC.

This clonotype was recorded many times. The chain couples TRBV4-1 to TRBJ2-7; 12 bases line up with TRBD2. The CDR3 has 16 amino acids. Germline V gene data show CDR1 as MGHRA and CDR2 as YSYEKL. V dropped 2 bases and J dropped 0; count of bases not matched to a gene: 2. The CDR3 loop reads CASSQQLAGGSYEQYF. CDR3 DNA: TGCGCCAGCAGCCAACAACTAGCGGGAGGCTCCTACGAGCAGTACTTC.

Ten or more counts support this clonotype. The CDR3 DNA reads TGTGCCAGCAGCCCTCGGGTGGGCTACGAGCAGTACTTC. Residues: CASSPRVGYEQYF. The chain couples TRBV25-1 to TRBJ2-7; D gene ambiguous. Between the trimmed V and J ends, which lost 6 bases and 3 bases, there was a span of 12 bases. The CDR3 is made up of 13 amino acids. Per the germline V gene, CDR1 is MGHDK and CDR2 is SYGVNS.

The V and J genes are TRBV5-1 and TRBJ1-2; D may be TRBD1 (6 bases). The CDR3 runs 13 residues. Germline CDR1 SGHRS, CDR2 YFSETQ. V was pared by 2 bases and J by 8 bases, with 13 bases between. The CDR3 loop is CASSFSGGRGYTF. Written as DNA, the CDR3 is TGCGCCAGCAGCTTCTCGGGGGGCAGAGGCTACACCTTC.

About this clonotype itself: A much larger clone differs from this one at a single base, so this may be a read error. The rearrangement uses TRBV9 and TRBJ2-7; TRBD1 or TRBD2 may be the D gene (5 bases each). The CDR3 consists of 15 residues. Germline CDR1 is SGDLS and CDR2 is YYNGEE. The CDR3 loop reads CVSSVGLTGTNEQYF. The CDR3, as DNA: TGTGTCAGCAGCGTAGGCCTTACGGGGACCAACGAGCAGTACTTC.

This clonotype was counted at least ten times. The chain carries TRBV20-1 and TRBJ1-6; the D is unclear. Germline V gives CDR1 DFQATT, CDR2 SNEGSKA (reference sequence). The CDR3 totals 12 residues. Trimming took 6 bases from V and 7 from J, leaving 10 bases between them. The CDR3 DNA follows: TGCAGTGCGACCGAGGGCAATTCACCCCTCCACTTT. Protein sequence: CSATEGNSPLHF.

The chain employs TRBV24-1 and TRBJ2-6; tentative D call: TRBD2 (7 bases). Trimming left V 2 bases short and J 1 base short, with 20 bases between. Germline CDR1 is KGHDR and CDR2 is SFDVKD. This CDR3 has 20 amino acids. The CDR3 loop is CATSDSNRGAWRSGANVLTF. The CDR3 nucleotides read TGTGCCACCAGTGATTCCAACCGGGGGGCGTGGAGGTCTGGGGCCAACGTCCTGACTTTC.

This clonotype has at least ten counts. This rearrangement joins TRBV20-1 to TRBJ2-7; D possibly uses TRBD1 or TRBD2 (5 bases each). V lost 0 bases and J lost 2, with 11 bases in between. Germline-derived CDR1 and CDR2 are DFQATT and SNEGSKA (reference sequence). CDR3 length equals 14 residues. For the CDR3, the DNA is TGCAGTGCTAGAGACGGGGCGGCCACCTACGAGCAGTACTTC. Protein: CSARDGAATYEQYF.

In its sample, this clonotype was seen many times. The V gene is TRBV28, the J gene TRBJ2-5, with 14 positions matching TRBD2. Looked up from germline, CDR1 is MDHEN and CDR2 is SYDVKM. The CDR3 spans 16 residues. The junction had 9 bases not matched to a gene; V was cut back by 7 bases and J by 5 bases. The CDR3 DNA sequence: TGTGCCAGCACCCTGACTAGCGGGAGGGCGGTGGAGACCCAGTACTTC. This encodes CASTLTSGRAVETQYF.

This clonotype was found a few times. The chain recombines TRBV4-2 with TRBJ2-3, with a possible D match to TRBD2 (5 bases). From germline, CDR1 is LGHNA and CDR2 YNFKEQ. The CDR3 is 20 residues long. V was clipped by 4 bases and J by 2 bases, with 28 bases between them. The CDR3, as DNA: TGTGCCAGCAGCCCGATCTGGGAGTCATCCGCCCTAACTCCCACAGATACGCAGTATTTT. Translation: CASSPIWESSALTPTDTQYF.

Points on this clonotype: The germline gene is not matched at one end of the junction; a read error may be the cause. The chain joins TRBV7-3 to TRBJ2-2, with 9 bases fitting TRBD2. Germline values: CDR1 SGHTA, CDR2 FQGTGA. The CDR3 is made up of 15 amino acids. CDR3 amino acids: CASSLSSGSPGELLF. For the CDR3, the DNA is TGTGCCAGCAGCTTAAGTAGCGGGAGCCCCGGGGAGCTGCTTTTT. Combining the CDR3 with reference TRBV7-3 and TRBJ2-2 gives the whole variable domain GAGVSQTPSNKVTEKGKYVELRCDPISGHTALYWYRQSLGQGPEFLIYFQGTGAADDSGLPNDRFFAVRPEGSVSTLKIQRTERGDSAVYLCASSLSSGSPGELLFGEGSRLTVL.

This clonotype was counted many times. J is TRBJ1-1 and V is TRBV29-1, with 8 bases that match TRBD1. The CDR3 is 12 residues long. Losses at the gene ends were 5 bases for V and 5 bases for J; bases not matched to a gene: 4. The germline gives CDR1 SQVTM, CDR2 ANQGSEA. The CDR3 region is CSVLGQVTEAFF. CDR3 DNA: TGCAGCGTTCTGGGACAGGTAACTGAAGCTTTCTTT.